These 14 T cell receptor beta chains were all obtained from the same sample, sequenced in a study of T cell responses to AZD1222 COVID-19 vaccine. The protocol was immunoSEQ multiplex PCR, while the TCRdb copy is restricted to in-frame clones and leaves out a portion. Of 150,000 or so clones in the sample, nearly 95% were seen once. The sequencing here drew on peripheral blood, taken on day 0 of AZD1222 vaccination. All receptors derive from an adult in good health.

The chain uses TRBV7-2 and TRBJ1-6; D unresolved. Germline V gene sequence: CDR1 SGHTA, CDR2 FQGNSA. Trimming removed 1 base at V and 7 bases at J, with 8 bases between. CDR3 length equals 14 residues. Written as DNA, the CDR3 is TGTGCCAGCAGCTTAGAACGGAAGAATTCACCCCTCCACTTT. Translated: CASSLERKNSPLHF.

The chain has TRBV5-1 and TRBJ1-5; TRBD1 might be the D (5 bases). CDR1 is SGHRS, CDR2 YFSETQ, per germline. The CDR3 has 15 amino acids. V lost 2 bases and J lost 1, with 10 bases in between. This CDR3 is CASSFAGLSNQPQHF. The CDR3 coding sequence is TGCGCCAGCAGCTTTGCAGGGTTAAGCAATCAGCCCCAGCATTTT. Supplemented by reference TRBV5-1 and TRBJ1-5, the full variable domain reads KAGVTQTPRYLIKTRGQQVTLSCSPISGHRSVSWYQQTPGQGLQFLFEYFSETQRNKGNFPGRFSGRQFSNSRSEMNVSTLELGDSALYLCASSFAGLSNQPQHFGDGTRLSIL.

The gene calls are TRBV19 and TRBJ2-2; 8 bases match TRBD1. The V gene end was trimmed by 6 bases and the J gene end by 2 bases; junction bases not matched to a gene: 8. The CDR3 loop spans 16 amino acids. In germline, CDR1 is LNHDA, CDR2 SQIVND (reference sequence). CDR3 sequence reads: CASSWTGTVNTGELFF. As DNA, the CDR3 is TGTGCCAGTAGCTGGACAGGGACAGTTAACACCGGGGAGCTGTTTTTT.

This clone has only one observation. The chain couples TRBV18 to TRBJ1-6; 8 nucleotides line up with TRBD1. There are 16 residues in the CDR3. After removal of 3 bases from V and 9 bases from J, the junction contained 10 bases not matched to a gene. Germline CDR1 KGHSH, CDR2 LQKENI. Here the CDR3 DNA reads TGTGCCAGCTCACCGTTTGGACAGGGAGGGGGTTCACCCCTCCACTTT. It yields the protein CASSPFGQGGGSPLHF.

The CDR3 DNA reads TGTGCCAGCAGCTTAGATCGGGGCCCGACAGGGGTGGGCTACACCTTC. Residues: CASSLDRGPTGVGYTF. The chain has TRBV11-3 and TRBJ1-2; the match to TRBD1 covers 8 bases. Germline loops: CDR1 SGHNT, CDR2 YENEEA. V shed 0 bases and J 8 bases; nucleotides not matched to a gene: 11. The CDR3 has 16 residues.

The DNA of the CDR3 is TGTGCCAGCAGTGACGGCGGGGGGGCCACAGATACGCAGTATTTT. Protein product: CASSDGGGATDTQYF. This chain connects TRBV6-4 to TRBJ2-3, with 9 bases identical to TRBD2. Germline CDR1 reads MRHNA; CDR2 reads SNTAGT. The CDR3 runs 15 residues. V gave up 2 bases and J gave up 2 bases; unmatched junction bases: 2.

In its sample, this clone was seen once. The chain employs TRBV18 and TRBJ2-2, with TRBD2 matching 7 bases. The germline V gene encodes CDR1 KGHSH and CDR2 LQKENI. This CDR3 region has 16 residues. The V gene end was trimmed by 1 base and the J gene end by 0 bases; junction bases not matched to a gene: 2. The DNA of the CDR3 is TGTGCCAGCTCACCACTGGGAGGGGCGAACACCGGGGAGCTGTTTTTT. This codes for CASSPLGGANTGELFF.

The rearrangement uses TRBV2 and TRBJ1-2; D not resolved. The germline V gene encodes CDR1 SNHLY and CDR2 FYNNEI. Trimming took 10 bases from V and 3 from J, leaving 15 bases between them. This CDR3 is 13 amino acids long. CDR3 in DNA: TGTGCCACCTATGCTTCCGGGGACTATGGCTACACCTTC. It yields the protein CATYASGDYGYTF. The full variable domain, with the rest looked up from reference TRBV2 and TRBJ1-2, is EPEVTQTPSHQVTQMGQEVILRCVPISNHLYFYWYRQILGQKVEFLVSFYNNEISEKSEIFDDQFSVERPDGSNFTLKIRSTKLEDSAMYFCATYASGDYGYTFGSGTRLTVV.

The chain is built from TRBV5-6 and TRBJ2-5; D perhaps matches TRBD1 (5 bases). CDR1 is SGHDT, CDR2 YYEEEE, per germline. Trimming pared 1 base from V and 4 bases from J, leaving 14 bases between. This CDR3 has 15 amino acids. Here the CDR3 DNA reads TGTGCCAGCAGCTTGCTAGGACAATCTCGAGAGACCCAGTACTTC. Translating gives CASSLLGQSRETQYF. The full variable domain, rest sourced from reference TRBV5-6 and TRBJ2-5, is DAGVTQSPTHLIKTRGQQVTLRCSPKSGHDTVSWYQQALGQGPQFIFQYYEEEERQRGNFPDRFSGHQFPNYSSELNVNALLLGDSALYLCASSLLGQSRETQYFGPGTRLLVL.

V usage is TRBV18 and J usage is TRBJ1-5, with 7 bases fitting TRBD1. The CDR3 is 15 amino acids. CDR1 and CDR2 (germline): KGHSH, LQKENI. After removal of 2 bases from V and 4 bases from J, the junction contained 5 bases not matched to a gene. Written as DNA, the CDR3 is TGTGCCAGCTCACCAGCCGGGACAGCTAATCAGCCCCAGCATTTT. It encodes CASSPAGTANQPQHF.

The gene calls are TRBV21-1 and TRBJ1-5; TRBD1 reflects the table's D call only, with no check against the DNA. TRBV21-1 is classified as a pseudogene. The CDR3 has 15 residues. The CDR3 sequence: CASRLDRVSNQPQHF. CDR3 nucleotides: TGTGCCAGCAGGTTAGACAGGGTAAGCAATCAGCCCCAGCATTTT.

The CDR3 DNA reads TGTGCCAGCAGCCCTACACAAGGCCGCAGATCGAACACCGGGGAGCTGTTTTTT. As protein: CASSPTQGRRSNTGELFF. The chain has TRBV3-1 (or the pseudogene TRBV3-2) and TRBJ2-2; no clear D. Germline V gives CDR1 LGHDT, CDR2 YNNKEL (reference sequence). This CDR3 is built from 18 residues. V lost 4 bases and J lost 0, with 18 bases in between.

The rearrangement joins TRBV30 to TRBJ2-7; 10 bases fit TRBD2. The CDR3 length is 14 residues. V shed 3 bases, J shed 6 bases, and the junction held 8 bases outside the gene matches. Germline loops: CDR1 GTSNPN, CDR2 SVGIG (reference sequence). Here the CDR3 DNA reads TGTGCCTGGAGAACTAGCGGGAAATTGCGCGAGCAGTACTTC. Its translation: CAWRTSGKLREQYF.

The rearrangement joins TRBV19 to TRBJ2-3; no firm D call. The CDR3 sequence is 13 residues long. Trimming cost V 10 bases and J 0 bases, with 11 bases left between them. Germline-derived CDR1 and CDR2 are LNHDA and SQIVND (reference sequence). The CDR3 region has the DNA TGTGCCACGGCAGGCGCGAGCACAGATACGCAGTATTTT. Protein: CATAGASTDTQYF. The full variable domain, in which reference TRBV19 and TRBJ2-3 provide the parts outside the CDR3, is DGGITQSPKYLFRKEGQNVTLSCEQNLNHDAMYWYRQDPGQGLRLIYYSQIVNDFQKGDIAEGYSVSREKKESFPLTVTSAQKNPTAFYLCATAGASTDTQYFGPGTRLTVL.